This is a list of T cell receptor beta chains from one sample in a study of T cell repertoires in cytomegalovirus infection. MiXCR was run by TCRdb on the reads, yielding one entry per CDR3 protein. In the table there are hundreds of thousands of distinct CDR3 sequences, 30% to 40% of which are singletons. Antigen specificity for these receptors is unknown. Source: cultured PBMCs, taken from culture after CMV antigen stimulation. Receptors were obtained from a human donor in good health (CMV status not recorded). Some clones in this sample may be carry-over from other donors' samples. CDR3s include the opening cysteine and the closing phenylalanine or tryptophan. A D gene is named only where the DNA matches it firmly. Size is stated for part of the rows, as once, few or many counts, or as a class when the clone is expanded.

DNA: TGTGCCAGCAGCTCCAGACTAGCGACTTACCGCACAGATACGCAGTATTTT
CDR3: CASSSRLATYRTDTQYF
V: TRBV12-3/TRBV12-4
J: TRBJ2-3
D: TRBD2
size: few

DNA: TGTGCCAGCAGCCCAATTGGGAGTCGGTCACCCCTCCACTTT
CDR3: CASSPIGSRSPLHF
V: TRBV7-9
J: TRBJ1-6
D: .
size: few

DNA: TGCGCCAGCAGCCAAGATGACAAAGAGACCCAGTACTTC
CDR3: CASSQDDKETQYF
V: TRBV4-1
J: TRBJ2-5
D: .
size: few

DNA: TGCAGCGTTGAAGCCAGCGGGAGAGGCCTAAGCACAGATACGCAGTATTTT
CDR3: CSVEASGRGLSTDTQYF
V: TRBV29-1
J: TRBJ2-3
D: TRBD2
size: .

DNA: TGTGCCAGCAGCTTAGAGGTCCCGACAGCCTACGAGCAGTACTTC
CDR3: CASSLEVPTAYEQYF
V: TRBV7-4
J: TRBJ2-7
D: .
size: .

DNA: TGCAGTGCTAGGGGGGGGAACGGGGGGACCCAAGAGACCCAGTACTTC
CDR3: CSARGGNGGTQETQYF
V: TRBV20-1
J: TRBJ2-5
D: TRBD2
size: .

DNA: TGTGCCAGTAGTATAGGCGGTCAACGGTCTCGACGATCACCCCTCCACTTT
CDR3: CASSIGGQRSRRSPLHF
V: TRBV19
J: TRBJ1-6
D: .
size: .

DNA: TGTGCCAGCAGTCCACAGGTTGCAGACACTGAAGCTTTCTTT
CDR3: CASSPQVADTEAFF
V: TRBV12-3/TRBV12-4
J: TRBJ1-1
D: .
size: few

DNA: TGTGCCAGCAGTGGGACCCCTAATCAGCCCCAGCATTTT
CDR3: CASSGTPNQPQHF
V: TRBV6-2/TRBV6-3
J: TRBJ1-5
D: .
size: few

DNA: TGTGCCAGCAGCCAGGGACCGGAGGGGGGACTGGCGTACTTC
CDR3: CASSQGPEGGLAYF
V: TRBV11-2
J: TRBJ2-7
D: .
size: few

DNA: TGTGCCAGCACCCTAAGTGGGGGTTACAATGAGCAGTTCTTC
CDR3: CASTLSGGYNEQFF
V: TRBV7-2
J: TRBJ2-1
D: .
size: many

DNA: TGCGAGAAACCGGGGGGCCCCGGGGAGCTGTTTTTT
CDR3: CEKPGGPGELFF
V: TRBV20-1
J: TRBJ2-2
D: .
size: few

DNA: TGTGCCAGCAGCTTCAACCTCGGACTAGCGGGGGGAGGGGGGGAGCAGTTCTTC
CDR3: CASSFNLGLAGGGGEQFF
V: TRBV7-2
J: TRBJ2-1
D: TRBD2
size: .

DNA: TGTGCCAGCAGCCCTATGGTGGGGGGGAATCAGTTTTTT
CDR3: CASSPMVGGNQFF
V: TRBV7-2
J: TRBJ1-4
D: .
size: many

DNA: TGTGCCACATGGACTAGCGGGGCCTACACAGATACGCAGTATTTT
CDR3: CATWTSGAYTDTQYF
V: TRBV28
J: TRBJ2-3
D: TRBD2
size: once

DNA: TGTGCCAGCAGCGGTCAGAAAGGGGCAGGTTCACCCCTCCACTTT
CDR3: CASSGQKGAGSPLHF
V: TRBV7-9
J: TRBJ1-6
D: .
size: .

DNA: TGTGCCAGCAGCGGGGCCCGGGAGGCCCGGGAGACCCAGTACTTC
CDR3: CASSGAREARETQYF
V: TRBV7-2
J: TRBJ2-5
D: TRBD2
size: .

DNA: TGTGCCAGCAGCCGAAGACAGGGGGGCTCGACTGAAAAACTGATTTTT
CDR3: CASSRRQGGSTEKLIF
V: TRBV7-9
J: TRBJ1-4
D: TRBD1
size: .

DNA: TGCAGCGCACTACCATGGGGCGGCGAGCAGTACTTC
CDR3: CSALPWGGEQYF
V: TRBV29-1
J: TRBJ2-7
D: .
size: few

DNA: TGTGCCAGCAGCCTAGGCGTTAACGGGGCCAACGTCCTGACTTTC
CDR3: CASSLGVNGANVLTF
V: TRBV7-2
J: TRBJ2-6
D: .
size: .

DNA: TGTGCCAGCTCCCTGACGTCGGCCTCGAGCTACGAGCAGTACTTC
CDR3: CASSLTSASSYEQYF
V: TRBV6-5
J: TRBJ2-7
D: .
size: .

DNA: TGTGCCAGCAGCTTAGGGGCTCCGTATCAGCCCCAGCATTTT
CDR3: CASSLGAPYQPQHF
V: TRBV7-2
J: TRBJ1-5
D: .
size: few

DNA: TGTGCCAGCAGTTTTTCCAGGGACACAGATACGCAGTATTTT
CDR3: CASSFSRDTDTQYF
V: TRBV12-3/TRBV12-4
J: TRBJ2-3
D: .
size: few

DNA: TGTGCCAGCAGCTTACCCTCCCGGGGTGATACGCAGTATTTT
CDR3: CASSLPSRGDTQYF
V: TRBV7-8
J: TRBJ2-3
D: .
size: .

DNA: TGTGCCAGCAGCTTGGGCGGGGCCCCGCAGTATTTT
CDR3: CASSLGGAPQYF
V: TRBV7-2
J: TRBJ2-3
D: .
size: .

DNA: TGTGCCAGCAGTTACTTCAGGGTGCGGAGCAATCAGCCCCAGCATTTT
CDR3: CASSYFRVRSNQPQHF
V: TRBV6-2/TRBV6-3
J: TRBJ1-5
D: .
size: .

DNA: TGTGCCAGTAGACTCACCGGGGACAATGAGCAGTTCTTC
CDR3: CASRLTGDNEQFF
V: TRBV19
J: TRBJ2-1
D: .
size: .

DNA: TGCAGTGCTAGAAAGACTAGCGGGGGGGCGGAGACCCAGTACTTC
CDR3: CSARKTSGGAETQYF
V: TRBV20-1
J: TRBJ2-5
D: TRBD2
size: few

DNA: TGTGCCAGCAGCTTTGGGGGGAACACTGAAGCTTTCTTT
CDR3: CASSFGGNTEAFF
V: TRBV12-3/TRBV12-4
J: TRBJ1-1
D: .
size: many

DNA: TGTGCCAGGTGTCCCACCGCAGGGACGAATCAGCCCCAGCATTTT
CDR3: CARCPTAGTNQPQHF
V: TRBV19
J: TRBJ1-5
D: .
size: .

DNA: TGTGCCAGCAGCCCTGACAGGTTTAATGAAAAACTGTTTTTT
CDR3: CASSPDRFNEKLFF
V: TRBV7-2
J: TRBJ1-4
D: .
size: .

DNA: TGTGCCAGCGGGACAGGGGGGGGAAAACTGTTTTTT
CDR3: CASGTGGGKLFF
V: TRBV27
J: TRBJ1-4
D: TRBD1
size: .

DNA: TGCAGTGCCCCCCTAGCGGGAGGCCATGAGCAGTTCTTC
CDR3: CSAPLAGGHEQFF
V: TRBV20-1
J: TRBJ2-1
D: TRBD2
size: few

DNA: TGTGCCAGCAGTCCGGAGGCCCGGGCTCCTCAGTTCTTC
CDR3: CASSPEARAPQFF
V: TRBV12-3/TRBV12-4
J: TRBJ2-1
D: .
size: .

DNA: TGTGCCAGCAGCCCCCGGGCTTACAATGAGCAGTTCTTC
CDR3: CASSPRAYNEQFF
V: TRBV7-2
J: TRBJ2-1
D: .
size: many

DNA: TGTGCCAGCAACACCCTTCAGGGGAACCTAGCAACTAATGAAAAACTGTTTTTT
CDR3: CASNTLQGNLATNEKLFF
V: TRBV7-2
J: TRBJ1-4
D: .
size: .

DNA: TGTGCCAGCAGATATTTACAGGACACAGATACGCAGTATTTT
CDR3: CASRYLQDTDTQYF
V: TRBV6-2/TRBV6-3
J: TRBJ2-3
D: .
size: .

DNA: TGTGCCACCGGGCATCTGCTAGGCACCTACGAGCAGTACTTC
CDR3: CATGHLLGTYEQYF
V: TRBV24-1
J: TRBJ2-7
D: .
size: .

DNA: TGCAGTGCCCCGTCGGTTATGCGGGGGATAGATACGCAGTATTTT
CDR3: CSAPSVMRGIDTQYF
V: TRBV20-1
J: TRBJ2-3
D: TRBD2
size: .

DNA: TGTGCCAGCAGCCACGGGACAGGCTCCTACGAGCAGTACTTC
CDR3: CASSHGTGSYEQYF
V: TRBV7-9
J: TRBJ2-7
D: TRBD1
size: few

DNA: TGCAGCGTCATGACGGGTTCCTACGAGCAGTACTTC
CDR3: CSVMTGSYEQYF
V: TRBV29-1
J: TRBJ2-7
D: .
size: .

DNA: TGTGCCAGCTCACCATGGACTTCGGGACAAAAAAACATTCAGTACTTC
CDR3: CASSPWTSGQKNIQYF
V: TRBV18
J: TRBJ2-4
D: .
size: .

DNA: TGTGCTAGTGGTTTGGCAGCGAGGGGGCGGGACCGCGCCAATGAGCAGTTCTTC
CDR3: CASGLAARGRDRANEQFF
V: TRBV12-5
J: TRBJ2-1
D: .
size: few

DNA: TGTGCCAGCAGCTCCCAGACTAGCAGGGAGACCCAGTACTTC
CDR3: CASSSQTSRETQYF
V: TRBV7-2
J: TRBJ2-5
D: TRBD2
size: many